This TCR beta chain was documented in a study of T-cell reconstitution after alpha-beta-depleted transplantation in children. Study conclusions and caveats: Surviving recipient cells, namely T cells and thymic progenitors, were the source of high day-60 TCRbeta diversity in some patients. Newly made T cells mostly supplied T-cell counts and diversity one year after transplant. Several hundred expanded graft clones reportedly were the source of alpha-beta T cells about two months after transplant.

Library preparation (for TCRbeta) was performed with unique molecular identifiers. TCRdb passed the PCR reads through MiXCR, listing each CDR3 protein once. Of approximately 500,000 distinct CDR3 sequences in the sample, more than 9% are singletons; the top ten hold about 2.1%. V trimming: 5 bases; J trimming: 7 bases; junction bases outside the gene matches: 9. This CDR3 has 16 amino acids. CDR1 and CDR2 (germline): LNHNV, YYDKDF (reference sequence). This clonotype was found many times. What it binds is not known. This rearrangement joins TRBV15 to TRBJ2-3; TRBD2 aligns across 13 bases. This TCR was sampled from a child younger than 10 with inherited bone marrow failure, due to receive a stem cell transplant. The material was PBMCs, obtained before TCRalphabeta/CD19-depleted stem cell transplant. CDR3 sequence: CATSRKGLAGENTQYF. CDR3 DNA sequence: TGTGCCACCAGCCGTAAAGGACTAGCGGGAGAGAATACGCAGTATTTT.